Below are 21 T cell receptor beta chains sequenced from a single sample in a study of CD8+ T cells in alopecia areata. Sample treatment: oral pan-JAK inhibitor, 5-10 mg twice daily. The sequencing template was cDNA reverse transcribed from extracted RNA. The method was immunoSEQ multiplex PCR; TCRdb's version includes in-frame clones alone and lacks a portion of them. The sample has approximately 210,000 clones; over 60% are singletons. The source was CD4+ T cells sorted from blood, collected at week 4, from a patient treated with tofacitinib. Receptor source: a human donor with alopecia areata.

This clone showed up just a few times. This rearrangement joins TRBV4-1 to TRBJ1-5; D remains unclear. The CDR3 runs to 16 residues. With 0 bases removed from V and 0 bases from J, the gap between germline ends came to 9 bases. Germline assignment: CDR1 MGHRA and CDR2 YSYEKL. The CDR3 coding sequence is TGCGCCAGCAGCCAAGAGGGATGGGGTAGCAATCAGCCCCAGCATTTT. It encodes CASSQEGWGSNQPQHF.

This chain connects TRBV10-1 to TRBJ2-1; 8 nucleotides agree with TRBD2. Germline V gene data show CDR1 as WNHNN and CDR2 as SYGVQD (reference sequence). CDR3 length: 13 residues. V lost 0 bases, J lost 12 bases, and 4 bases stayed unmatched. CDR3 coding DNA: TGCGCCAGCAGTGAGTCGATGGCGGGGGGGCAGTTCTTC. This sequence encodes CASSESMAGGQFF.

The chain is built from TRBV4-1 and TRBJ2-5; no reliable D call. The ends were cut back, 1 base at V and 3 bases at J, with 6 bases in the middle. The CDR3 totals 13 residues. Germline V gene sequence: CDR1 MGHRA, CDR2 YSYEKL. As DNA, the CDR3 is TGCGCCAGCAGCCAAGGAAGGGAAGAGACCCAGTACTTC. It codes for CASSQGREETQYF.

A few counts support this clone. V and J are TRBV30 and TRBJ1-5; 8 bases map to TRBD1. Germline-derived CDR1 and CDR2 are GTSNPN and SVGIG (reference sequence). The V and J ends lost 7 bases and 4 bases, in that order; junction bases with no gene match: 12. The CDR3 extends over 15 amino acids. CDR3 sequence (DNA): TGTGCCTCACGACAGGGGTCAGGGGCTAATCAGCCCCAGCATTTT. Its translation: CASRQGSGANQPQHF.

The rearrangement links TRBV5-6 to TRBJ1-2, with 9 bases matching TRBD1. This CDR3 has 14 residues. The J segment lost 7 bases and the V segment lost 4 bases, leaving 8 bases of the junction unmatched. Germline V gene data show CDR1 as SGHDT and CDR2 as YYEEEE. CDR3 DNA sequence: TGTGCCAGCAGCACCCGGGACAGGGTTGGTGGCTACACCTTC. Amino acids: CASSTRDRVGGYTF.

The chain carries TRBV7-9 and TRBJ1-2; a possible D gene is TRBD1 (5 bases). Germline V gene sequence: CDR1 SEHNR, CDR2 FQNEAQ (reference sequence). The CDR3 is 15 residues long. V was cut by 4 bases and J by 5 bases, with 17 bases left in between. The CDR3 reads CASSSPAGTAYGYTF. The CDR3 coding sequence is TGTGCCAGCAGCTCTCCTGCCGGGACTGCGTATGGCTACACCTTC.

This clone appeared once. The CDR3: CASSVSGTSGEQFF. The CDR3 DNA reads TGTGCCAGCAGCGTATCGGGGACTAGCGGGGAGCAGTTCTTC. The gene calls are TRBV9 and TRBJ2-1; 12 nucleotides align to TRBD2. Trimming removed 1 base from V and 10 bases from J; junction bases left unmatched: 3. Per the germline V gene, CDR1 is SGDLS and CDR2 is YYNGEE. The CDR3 is 14 residues long. Together with reference TRBV9 and TRBJ2-1, the CDR3 gives the full variable domain: DSGVTQTPKHLITATGQRVTLRCSPRSGDLSVYWYQQSLDQGLQFLIQYYNGEERAKGNILERFSAQQFPDLHSELNLSSLELGDSALYFCASSVSGTSGEQFFGPGTRLTVL.

The chain uses TRBV7-2 and TRBJ1-2, with a weak D call TRBD1 (5 bases). The ends were cut back, 5 bases at V and 2 bases at J, with 15 bases in the middle. The CDR3 loop spans 15 amino acids. Germline V CDR1 and CDR2: SGHTA, FQGNSA. This CDR3 reads CASSPGAGGNYGYTF. Here the CDR3 DNA reads TGTGCCAGCAGCCCCGGGGCGGGCGGGAACTATGGCTACACCTTC.

This rearrangement joins TRBV12-5 to TRBJ2-3; D assignment may be TRBD1 or TRBD2 (5 bases each). V lost 0 bases to trimming and J lost 1 base, with 11 bases between them. The CDR3 is made up of 16 amino acids. Germline lookup yields CDR1 LGHNT and CDR2 FRNRAP. CDR3 nucleotide sequence: TGTGCTAGTGGTTTGGTTATGGGGGTCGGCACAGATACGCAGTATTTT. This encodes CASGLVMGVGTDTQYF.

This chain's CDR3 is CASSQSHRDETQYF. The CDR3 region has the DNA TGCGCCAGCAGCCAATCGCACAGGGATGAGACCCAGTACTTC. The chain recombines TRBV4-3 with TRBJ2-5; weak D call: TRBD1 (6 bases). This CDR3 has 14 amino acids. The germline V and J ends were trimmed by 2 bases and 5 bases, with 12 bases remaining between them. Looked up from germline, CDR1 is LGHNA and CDR2 is YSLEER.

Worth noting for this clone: A much bigger clone sits one base away, suggesting this may be a read error. This chain connects TRBV11-2 to TRBJ1-1; D may be TRBD1 (6 bases). Germline V CDR1 and CDR2: SGHAT, FQNNGV. Between the trimmed V and J ends, which lost 6 bases and 1 base, there was a span of 9 bases. The CDR3 sequence is 13 residues long. This chain's CDR3 is CASRSQGNTEAFF. DNA for the CDR3: TGTGCCAGCAGGTCACAGGGGAACACTGAAGCTTTCTTT.

This chain joins TRBV29-1 and TRBJ2-3; perhaps TRBD2 as D (6 bases). Trimming removed 5 bases at V and 6 bases at J, with 9 bases between. Germline CDR1 and CDR2: SQVTM and ANQGSEA. The CDR3 has 11 residues. The CDR3 loop is CSVRLVDTQYF. The CDR3 DNA reads as TGCAGCGTTCGACTAGTCGATACGCAGTATTTT.

The chain uses TRBV6-5 and TRBJ2-6; D gene unclear. The length of the CDR3 is 15 residues. The germline V and J ends were trimmed by 6 bases and 4 bases, with 13 bases remaining between them. The germline V gene has CDR1 MNHEY and CDR2 SVGAGI. The chain's CDR3 is CASSPLEGGANVLTF. Written as DNA, the CDR3 is TGTGCCAGCAGCCCGTTGGAAGGGGGGGCCAACGTCCTGACTTTC.

This clone was detected only a few times. This chain connects TRBV2 to TRBJ2-7; the match to TRBD1 covers 9 bases. The junction had 5 bases not matched to a gene; V was cut back by 8 bases and J by 3 bases. The CDR3 contains 13 residues. Germline CDR1 and CDR2: SNHLY and FYNNEI. DNA for the CDR3: TGTGCCAGCGGGGGACAGGGCGTCTACGAGCAGTACTTC. This gives the protein CASGGQGVYEQYF.

This chain joins TRBV19 and TRBJ1-5; a possible D gene is TRBD1 (5 bases). V lost 3 bases and J 0 bases, leaving 15 bases between the germline ends. The CDR3 consists of 17 residues. Per the germline V gene, CDR1 is LNHDA and CDR2 is SQIVND (reference sequence). The CDR3, as DNA: TGTGCCAGTAGTATGGGGCCCGCCGGGGGTAGCAATCAGCCCCAGCATTTT. As protein: CASSMGPAGGSNQPQHF.

The chain has TRBV5-1 and TRBJ1-2; TRBD1 matches 8 bases. The CDR3 spans 16 residues. CDR1 is SGHRS and CDR2 is YFSETQ in the germline V gene. After removal of 0 bases from V and 4 bases from J, the junction contained 8 bases not matched to a gene. The CDR3 DNA reads as TGCGCCAGCAGCTTGGCTGGGACAGGATGGGGCTATGGCTACACCTTC. Amino acid sequence: CASSLAGTGWGYGYTF.

The chain is built from TRBV13 and TRBJ2-7; D may be TRBD1 (6 bases). The germline V gene encodes CDR1 PRHDT and CDR2 FYEKMQ (reference sequence). V lost 5 bases to trimming and J lost 0 bases, with 11 bases between them. The CDR3 has 14 amino acids. In DNA, the CDR3 is TGTGCCAGCAGCCAGACAGGTAACTCCTACGAGCAGTACTTC. The encoded protein is CASSQTGNSYEQYF.

This clone appeared a single time. CDR3 nucleotide sequence: TGTGCCAGCAGCCGCCTCGGGTATGGGAACACTGAAGCTTTCTTT. Translated: CASSRLGYGNTEAFF. This chain joins TRBV7-2 and TRBJ1-1; D is undetermined. The germline gives CDR1 SGHTA, CDR2 FQGNSA. CDR3 length equals 15 residues. V was shortened by 5 bases and J by 1 base, with 14 bases between the two germline ends.

The chain employs TRBV10-3 and TRBJ2-7; 10 bases are shared with TRBD1. Looked up from germline, CDR1 is ENHRY and CDR2 is SYGVKD. V gave up 7 bases and J gave up 5 bases; unmatched junction bases: 8. The CDR3 consists of 14 residues. CDR3 sequence: CAITGTGAVNEQYF. The CDR3 DNA reads TGTGCCATCACGGGGACAGGGGCTGTGAACGAGCAGTACTTC.

This clone occurred a few times. V gene TRBV11-2 combines with J gene TRBJ2-1; TRBD2 agrees at 10 bases. Germline lookup yields CDR1 SGHAT and CDR2 FQNNGV. CDR3 length equals 15 residues. Trimming removed 5 bases from V and 2 bases from J; junction bases left unmatched: 3. The CDR3 coding sequence is TGTGCCAGCAGCCGAACTAGCGGGGCCTACAATGAGCAGTTCTTC. Its protein product is CASSRTSGAYNEQFF.

The chain joins TRBV5-6 to TRBJ2-7, with 9 bases matching TRBD1. The V gene end was trimmed by 7 bases and the J gene end by 5 bases; junction bases not matched to a gene: 7. CDR3 length: 13 residues. CDR1 is SGHDT, CDR2 YYEEEE, per germline. CDR3 protein: CASCRQGGDEQYF. The DNA of the CDR3 is TGTGCCAGCTGCCGACAGGGGGGTGACGAGCAGTACTTC.